The 21 T cell receptor beta chains in this list originate from one sample, sequenced in a study of blood T cell repertoires in COVID-19. Here immunoSEQ multiplex PCR was the method, and the copy in TCRdb shows in-frame clones only, minus some. The sample holds about 400,000 clones, 88% seen once. The material sequenced was PBMCs or T cells enriched from blood (not recorded which). The receptors were gathered from a woman in her forties with acute COVID-19.

The V and J genes are TRBV13 and TRBJ1-4; 11 nucleotides align to TRBD1. The CDR3 runs to 16 residues. Germline V lookup: CDR1 PRHDT, CDR2 FYEKMQ (reference sequence). The V gene end was trimmed by 4 bases and the J gene end by 8 bases; junction bases not matched to a gene: 9. In nucleotides, the CDR3 is TGTGCCAGCAGCTCCGCGCGGGACAGGGGGAAGGAAAAACTGTTTTTT. Translating gives CASSSARDRGKEKLFF. The entire variable domain, with the rest obtained from reference TRBV13 and TRBJ1-4, is as follows: AAGVIQSPRHLIKEKRETATLKCYPIPRHDTVYWYQQGPGQDPQFLISFYEKMQSDKGSIPDRFSAQQFSDYHSELNMSSLELGDSALYFCASSSARDRGKEKLFFGSGTQLSVL.

The J gene is TRBJ2-7, the V gene TRBV14; D is unresolved. The CDR3 is made up of 11 amino acids. The germline gives CDR1 SGHDN, CDR2 FVKESK. V was clipped by 2 bases and J by 3 bases, with 2 bases between them. The CDR3 DNA reads as TGTGCCAGCAGCCAACACTACGAGCAGTACTTC. The encoded protein is CASSQHYEQYF.

The chain uses TRBV5-4 and TRBJ1-5; no firm D call. From germline, CDR1 is SGHNT and CDR2 YYREEE (reference sequence). The CDR3 is 13 residues long. The ends were cut back, 0 bases at V and 4 bases at J, with 5 bases in the middle. The CDR3 loop reads CASSLGQNQPQHF. In DNA form, the CDR3 reads TGTGCCAGCAGCTTGGGGCAGAATCAGCCCCAGCATTTT.

V gene TRBV5-1 combines with J gene TRBJ1-1, with TRBD1 as a possible D gene (6 bases). Germline values: CDR1 SGHRS, CDR2 YFSETQ. This CDR3 has 15 residues. Trimming pared 7 bases from V and 1 base from J, leaving 17 bases between. The CDR3 loop reads CASVPGGMGNTEAFF. The CDR3 DNA is TGCGCCAGCGTCCCGGGGGGCATGGGGAACACTGAAGCTTTCTTT.

The V call is TRBV13, the J call TRBJ2-5; TRBD1 agrees at 8 bases. The CDR3 totals 14 residues. J gave up 1 base and V 5 bases, and 3 bases lay outside the gene matches. Germline lookup yields CDR1 PRHDT and CDR2 FYEKMQ (reference sequence). The CDR3: CASSRGQGQETQYF. The CDR3 DNA reads as TGTGCCAGCAGCCGTGGACAGGGCCAAGAGACCCAGTACTTC.

J is TRBJ2-7 and V is TRBV19; 8 bases match TRBD1. CDR1 LNHDA and CDR2 SQIVND come from the germline V gene (reference sequence). The length of the CDR3 is 15 residues. The junction had 8 bases not matched to a gene; V was cut back by 2 bases and J by 5 bases. As DNA, the CDR3 is TGTGCCAGTAGTATAAGGGTGGACAGGGCCCACGAGCAGTACTTC. Translating it yields CASSIRVDRAHEQYF.

The chain carries TRBV30 and TRBJ1-1; TRBD1 matches 7 bases. The germline gives CDR1 GTSNPN, CDR2 SVGIG (reference sequence). The CDR3 totals 14 residues. The trim removed 2 bases at V and 2 bases at J, leaving 5 bases unmatched. The CDR3: CAWSLGGGNTEAFF. As DNA, the CDR3 is TGTGCCTGGAGTCTAGGGGGCGGTAACACTGAAGCTTTCTTT.

V gene TRBV7-8 combines with J gene TRBJ1-1, with 8 bases identical to TRBD1. CDR3 length: 14 amino acids. Germline trimming cut 5 bases from V and 0 bases from J; bases unmatched to any gene: 2. Germline assignment: CDR1 SGHVS and CDR2 FQNEAQ. Here the CDR3 DNA reads TGTGCCAGCAGCCCGGGACAGGTGAACACTGAAGCTTTCTTT. This codes for CASSPGQVNTEAFF.

This rearrangement joins TRBV12-3 or TRBV12-4 to TRBJ1-1; D possibly corresponds to TRBD1 (6 bases). The CDR3 totals 13 residues. V was clipped by 5 bases and J by 7 bases, with 14 bases between them. The DNA for the CDR3 is TGTGCCAGCAGTCGACCCGGGACAAGTGAAGCTTTCTTT. Translated: CASSRPGTSEAFF.

V usage is TRBV5-1 and J usage is TRBJ2-5; 7 bases agree with TRBD2. The germline CDR1 and CDR2 sequences are SGHRS and YFSETQ. Trimming removed 2 bases from V and 2 bases from J; junction bases left unmatched: 3. This CDR3 has 14 amino acids. CDR3 sequence (DNA): TGCGCCAGCAGCTTCGGAGCGGGGCAAGAGACCCAGTACTTC. Its translation is CASSFGAGQETQYF.

The V and J genes are TRBV19 and TRBJ1-5; 7 bases are shared with TRBD1. The CDR3 is 16 residues long. After removal of 5 bases from V and 1 base from J, the junction contained 8 bases not matched to a gene. Looked up from germline, CDR1 is LNHDA and CDR2 is SQIVND (reference sequence). The CDR3: CASSPVTGVSNQPQHF. Written as DNA, the CDR3 is TGTGCCAGTAGTCCCGTCACAGGGGTCAGCAATCAGCCCCAGCATTTT.

CDR3 sequence (DNA): TGTGCCAGCAGCTTAGTTAGCGGGGGGAACACCGGGGAGCTGTTTTTT. Its translation: CASSLVSGGNTGELFF. The J gene is TRBJ2-2, the V gene TRBV11-3; 9 bases fit TRBD2. The CDR3 sequence is 16 residues long. With 1 base clipped from V and 1 base from J, the junction kept 1 base outside the gene matches. The V gene's germline CDR1 is SGHNT and CDR2 YENEEA.

The chain has TRBV5-1 and TRBJ2-7, with 8 bases aligning to TRBD1. Germline assignment: CDR1 SGHRS and CDR2 YFSETQ. The CDR3 totals 14 residues. After removal of 4 bases from V and 6 bases from J, the junction contained 9 bases not matched to a gene. The CDR3 here is CASSLGQELSEQYF. CDR3 coding DNA: TGCGCCAGCAGCCTGGGACAGGAACTCTCCGAGCAGTACTTC.

This clone was seen once. This chain joins TRBV7-9 and TRBJ1-2; weak D call: TRBD1 (5 bases). CDR1 is SEHNR and CDR2 is FQNEAQ in the germline V gene (reference sequence). V was trimmed by 7 bases and J by 2 bases, leaving 14 bases between them. The CDR3 extends over 14 amino acids. Here the CDR3 reads CASTPRGTNYGYTF. As DNA, the CDR3 is TGTGCCAGCACCCCCCGCGGGACGAACTATGGCTACACCTTC.

The J gene is TRBJ1-3, the V gene TRBV4-1; D is uncertain. The CDR3 sequence is 16 residues long. Germline assignment: CDR1 MGHRA and CDR2 YSYEKL. Trimming took 1 base from V and 0 from J, leaving 10 bases between them. DNA of the CDR3: TGCGCCAGCAGCCAAGGTGTCCCCCTCTCTGGAAACACCATATATTTT. Protein: CASSQGVPLSGNTIYF.

The chain links TRBV10-3 to TRBJ2-5, with 9 positions matching TRBD2. Trimming removed 2 bases from V and 2 bases from J; junction bases left unmatched: 3. This CDR3 region has 15 residues. Germline V gene sequence: CDR1 ENHRY, CDR2 SYGVKD. The CDR3 sequence is CAISEARGGQETQYF. DNA for the CDR3: TGTGCCATCAGTGAGGCGCGGGGGGGGCAAGAGACCCAGTACTTC.

The V gene is TRBV2, the J gene TRBJ1-4; no clear D. CDR3 length: 14 amino acids. Deletions cut 3 bases from V and 3 bases from J, with 8 bases between. Per germline, CDR1 SNHLY and CDR2 FYNNEI. The CDR3 reads CASSDGQANEKLFF. The CDR3 bases are TGTGCCAGCAGTGATGGTCAGGCTAATGAAAAACTGTTTTTT.

The rearrangement joins TRBV5-4 to TRBJ1-1, with 7 bases that match TRBD1. After removal of 0 bases from V and 2 bases from J, the junction contained 1 base not matched to a gene. Germline V gene lookup returns CDR1 SGHNT and CDR2 YYREEE (reference sequence). The CDR3 consists of 14 residues. The CDR3 spells CASSLAGGNTEAFF. In DNA, the CDR3 is TGTGCCAGCAGCTTGGCAGGGGGAAACACTGAAGCTTTCTTT.

V usage is TRBV5-5 and J usage is TRBJ1-2, with a tentative D call TRBD1 (6 bases). Germline values: CDR1 SGHKS, CDR2 YYEKEE (reference sequence). With 4 bases removed from V and 5 bases from J, the gap between germline ends came to 9 bases. This CDR3 region has 12 residues. CDR3 residues: CASSITGYGYTF. CDR3 DNA: TGTGCCAGCAGCATAACAGGGTATGGCTACACCTTC.

The table lists this clone with a few counts. This chain uses TRBV11-2 with TRBJ1-5; no clear D gene. The CDR3 has 14 amino acids. Per germline, CDR1 SGHAT and CDR2 FQNNGV. Trimming stripped 0 bases from V and 5 bases from J, with 8 bases between. The CDR3: CASSLDLGDQPQHF. The CDR3 bases are TGTGCCAGCAGCTTAGATCTAGGTGATCAGCCCCAGCATTTT.

V is TRBV10-2 and J is TRBJ1-5; D is perhaps TRBD1 (5 bases). The V gene lost 6 bases and the J gene lost 3 bases, with 6 bases spanning the gap. The CDR3 spans 12 residues. Germline loops: CDR1 WSHSY, CDR2 SAAADI. The CDR3 coding sequence is TGCGCCAGCAGGGACAACAATCAGCCCCAGCATTTT. It specifies CASRDNNQPQHF.